A selection of T cell receptor beta chains follows, all from one sample in a study of human T cells and chemical hapten exposure. In TCRdb, the RACE reads were re-called with MiXCR into one record per CDR3 protein. The table includes around 57,000 distinct CDR3 sequences, 11% detected once. Source: whole blood, taken in connection with sensitization to the hapten diphenylcyclopropenone (DPC). Every receptor here comes from a middle-aged woman with alopecia areata. Some clones in this sample may be carry-over from other donors' samples. Each CDR3 is given with its conserved first and last residue. The D gene is left open where the match is weak. The listing skips clone size in some rows; elsewhere it reads once, few, many or a size class.

len,v_gene,abundance,d_gene,j_gene,CDR3aa,CDR3nt
14,TRBV20-1,many,NA,TRBJ1-5,CSAREVGGDQPQHF,TGCAGTGCTAGAGAGGTCGGAGGGGATCAGCCCCAGCATTTT
16,TRBV30,few,NA,TRBJ1-3,CAWTLGAPTVGNTIYF,TGTGCCTGGACCTTGGGGGCACCAACGGTCGGAAACACCATATATTTT
17,TRBV19,NA,TRBD2,TRBJ2-1,CASSGTSGISSYNEQFF,TGTGCCAGTAGTGGGACTAGCGGCATTAGCTCCTACAATGAGCAGTTCTTC
10,TRBV29-1,few,NA,TRBJ1-1,CSVANTEAFF,TGCAGCGTTGCCAACACTGAAGCTTTCTTT
14,TRBV6-2/TRBV6-3,many,TRBD2,TRBJ2-7,CASSYGLASYEQYF,TGTGCCAGCAGTTACGGACTAGCGTCCTACGAGCAGTACTTC
15,TRBV7-2,NA,NA,TRBJ2-5,CASSPPQGRPETQYF,TGTGCCAGCAGCCCCCCCCAGGGGAGACCAGAGACCCAGTACTTC
11,TRBV18,many,NA,TRBJ2-5,CASSPMETQYF,TGTGCCAGCTCACCCATGGAGACCCAGTACTTC
14,TRBV7-2,NA,TRBD2,TRBJ2-5,CASRVGLAAETQYF,TGTGCCAGCAGGGTCGGACTAGCGGCAGAGACCCAGTACTTC
16,TRBV9,many,TRBD1,TRBJ2-3,CASSHDIWTGESTQYF,TGTGCCAGCAGCCACGATATATGGACAGGGGAGAGTACGCAGTATTTT
15,TRBV4-3,many,NA,TRBJ2-7,CASSQDLVPGEEQYF,TGCGCCAGCAGCCAAGATCTGGTCCCAGGAGAGGAGCAGTACTTC
15,TRBV4-3,many,TRBD2,TRBJ2-3,CASSPLAGGADTQYF,TGCGCCAGCAGCCCCCTAGCGGGAGGGGCCGATACGCAGTATTTT
14,TRBV20-1,few,TRBD2,TRBJ2-3,CSALIAGGTDTQYF,TGCAGTGCTTTGATAGCGGGGGGCACAGATACGCAGTATTTT
13,TRBV20-1,many,NA,TRBJ1-2,CSAPTGAGVGYTF,TGCAGTGCGCCGACCGGGGCTGGGGTTGGCTACACCTTC
12,TRBV9,NA,NA,TRBJ2-2,CASSPYFGELFF,TGTGCCAGCAGCCCCTATTTCGGGGAGCTGTTTTTT
14,TRBV3-1,many,NA,TRBJ2-1,CASSYHGWGNEQFF,TGTGCCAGCAGCTACCACGGGTGGGGCAATGAGCAGTTCTTC
18,TRBV6-2/TRBV6-3,few,NA,TRBJ2-2,CASSFPASDGSAVEELFF,TGTGCCAGCAGTTTTCCTGCCTCAGATGGATCGGCGGTTGAGGAGCTGTTTTTT
15,TRBV28,NA,NA,TRBJ1-5,CASSLSGARDQPQHF,TGTGCCAGCAGTTTATCAGGGGCCAGGGATCAGCCCCAGCATTTT
15,TRBV30,many,NA,TRBJ1-5,CAWRDRGGANQPQHF,TGTGCCTGGAGAGACCGGGGGGGGGCGAATCAGCCCCAGCATTTT
18,TRBV6-2/TRBV6-3,NA,TRBD1,TRBJ2-2,CASYHSAPQGRDTGELFF,TGTGCCAGCTACCACTCCGCACCACAGGGGCGAGACACCGGGGAGCTGTTTTTT
14,TRBV6-2/TRBV6-3,few,TRBD1,TRBJ2-7,CASSPDRGTREQYF,TGTGCCAGCAGTCCCGACAGGGGGACGAGAGAGCAGTACTTC
15,TRBV4-2,few,NA,TRBJ2-1,CASSQASFQRAEQFF,TGTGCCAGCAGCCAAGCCTCTTTTCAGCGAGCTGAGCAGTTCTTC
11,TRBV20-1,many,TRBD1,TRBJ1-4,CSAPDREKLFF,TGCAGTGCTCCGGACAGGGAAAAACTGTTTTTT
12,TRBV12-3/TRBV12-4,NA,NA,TRBJ2-7,CASSLALGEQYF,TGTGCCAGCAGTTTAGCGCTAGGGGAGCAGTACTTC
16,TRBV18,few,NA,TRBJ2-4,CASSPPVSDAKNIQYF,TGTGCCAGCTCACCACCGGTCTCGGATGCCAAAAACATTCAGTACTTC
14,TRBV20-1,few,TRBD2,TRBJ2-3,CSAREGGGRNTQYF,TGCAGTGCTAGAGAAGGCGGGGGTCGGAATACGCAGTATTTT
14,TRBV2,few,NA,TRBJ2-3,CASSSDTGPDTQYF,TGTGCCAGCAGTTCCGACACAGGCCCAGATACGCAGTATTTT
14,TRBV7-2,few,NA,TRBJ1-6,CASSLTAYNSPLHF,TGTGCCAGCAGCCTGACAGCTTATAATTCACCCCTCCACTTT
16,TRBV7-9,many,NA,TRBJ2-3,CASSYLHEGRTDTQYF,TGTGCCAGCAGCTACCTCCATGAGGGGAGGACAGATACGCAGTATTTT
13,TRBV24-1,NA,NA,TRBJ2-1,CATSAGAYNEQFF,TGTGCCACCAGTGCGGGGGCTTACAATGAGCAGTTCTTC
16,TRBV11-1,many,TRBD1,TRBJ2-5,CASSSPRTGPGETQYF,TGTGCCAGCAGCTCACCAAGGACAGGACCGGGCGAGACCCAGTACTTC
13,TRBV6-5,few,NA,TRBJ2-5,CASTRQVGETQYF,TGTGCCAGCACTAGACAGGTCGGCGAGACCCAGTACTTC
13,TRBV29-1,NA,NA,TRBJ2-7,CSVVTDRSYEQYF,TGCAGCGTTGTCACAGACCGCTCCTACGAGCAGTACTTC
15,TRBV11-2,NA,NA,TRBJ1-1,CASSLGNSGNTEAFF,TGTGCCAGCAGCTTAGGAAATAGTGGGAACACTGAAGCTTTCTTT
15,TRBV12-3/TRBV12-4,few,TRBD2,TRBJ2-3,CASSFPGGRPDTQYF,TGTGCCAGCAGTTTTCCGGGGGGGCGGCCAGATACGCAGTATTTT
17,TRBV9,few,TRBD1,TRBJ1-1,CASSVETGVGMNTEAFF,TGTGCCAGCAGCGTAGAGACAGGGGTGGGCATGAACACTGAAGCTTTCTTT
15,TRBV30,NA,NA,TRBJ2-1,CAWSVQGGRGNEQFF,TGTGCCTGGAGTGTACAGGGCGGCAGGGGCAATGAGCAGTTCTTC
13,TRBV6-5,many,NA,TRBJ1-1,CASSPAGWLTAFF,TGTGCCAGCAGCCCGGCGGGGTGGCTAACGGCTTTCTTT
12,TRBV12-3/TRBV12-4,NA,NA,TRBJ1-5,CASTLLGTPQHF,TGTGCCAGCACCCTTCTCGGGACTCCCCAGCATTTT
16,TRBV7-3,NA,TRBD1,TRBJ2-3,CASSPRTGASTDTQYF,TGTGCCAGCAGCCCCCGGACAGGAGCTAGCACAGATACGCAGTATTTT
15,TRBV6-2/TRBV6-3,many,TRBD1,TRBJ1-1,CASSYADRGNTEAFF,TGTGCCAGCAGTTACGCAGACAGGGGGAACACTGAAGCTTTCTTT
21,TRBV7-6,many,TRBD2,TRBJ2-5,CASSLLVPSTSGGLTQETQYF,TGTGCCAGCAGCTTATTGGTGCCTTCCACTAGCGGGGGGTTAACCCAAGAGACCCAGTACTTC
15,TRBV6-2/TRBV6-3,NA,TRBD2,TRBJ2-7,CASSYGQAGVSEQYF,TGTGCCAGCAGTTACGGTCAAGCGGGAGTAAGCGAGCAGTACTTC
14,TRBV20-1,NA,TRBD2,TRBJ2-7,CSAREGSGPYEQYF,TGCAGTGCTAGAGAGGGTAGCGGGCCTTACGAGCAGTACTTC
17,TRBV28,many,NA,TRBJ2-1,CASRPGLPELVNNEQFF,TGTGCCAGCAGACCGGGACTCCCTGAGCTCGTCAATAATGAGCAGTTCTTC
16,TRBV4-1,many,TRBD1,TRBJ2-5,CASSRQPGTGEETQYF,TGCGCCAGCAGCCGCCAGCCCGGGACAGGGGAAGAGACCCAGTACTTC